Each of the 21 T cell receptor beta chains below was sequenced from the same sample in a study of T cell repertoires in cytomegalovirus infection. TCRdb called the reads again in MiXCR, with one record for every CDR3 protein. The sample lists approximately 250,000 distinct CDR3 sequences, roughly 22% occurring once. The sample taken for sequencing was CD8+ T cells from PBMCs. These receptors were obtained from a human donor in good health (CMV status not recorded). Some clones in this sample may be carry-over from other donors' samples.

The sample holds one count of this clonotype. The gene calls are TRBV7-9 and TRBJ2-1; perhaps D is TRBD1 or TRBD2 (6 bases each). Trimming shortened V by 0 bases and J by 0 bases, and 15 bases separated the two germline ends. From germline, CDR1 is SEHNR and CDR2 FQNEAQ (reference sequence). The CDR3 sequence is 18 residues long. The CDR3 nucleotides read TGTGCCAGCAGCTTAGCGGGGGGCCCTATGAGCTCCTACAATGAGCAGTTCTTC. Translation: CASSLAGGPMSSYNEQFF.

The CDR3 nucleotides are TGTGCCAGCAGTTTAGGGCTAGCGGGGGAGGATGAGCAGTTCTTC. This sequence encodes CASSLGLAGEDEQFF. The rearrangement uses TRBV28 and TRBJ2-1; 10 bases align to TRBD2. V shed 2 bases, J shed 8 bases, and the junction held 6 bases outside the gene matches. CDR1 MDHEN and CDR2 SYDVKM come from the germline V gene. This CDR3 is 15 amino acids long.

V usage is TRBV28 and J usage is TRBJ2-7, with D unresolved. V dropped 3 bases and J dropped 4 bases, with 10 bases sitting between them. Looked up from germline, CDR1 is MDHEN and CDR2 is SYDVKM. This CDR3 comprises 13 residues. CDR3 amino acids: CASSFSSRYEQYF. CDR3 in DNA: TGTGCCAGCAGTTTCTCCTCCCGTTACGAGCAGTACTTC.

V is TRBV28 and J is TRBJ2-7, with 7 bases aligning to TRBD2. V shed 2 bases, J shed 5 bases, and the junction held 6 bases outside the gene matches. This CDR3 has 14 residues. Germline V gene sequence: CDR1 MDHEN, CDR2 SYDVKM. The CDR3 reads CASSLSGTTNEQYF. CDR3 nucleotide sequence: TGTGCCAGCAGTTTAAGCGGGACCACCAACGAGCAGTACTTC.

The J gene is TRBJ2-5, the V gene TRBV7-9; D tentatively reads TRBD1 or TRBD2 (5 bases each). Germline CDR1 SEHNR, CDR2 FQNEAQ (reference sequence). The CDR3 runs 15 residues. The V and J ends lost 5 bases and 2 bases respectively, with 15 bases between them. The CDR3 reads CASSARDRSQETQYF. DNA for the CDR3: TGTGCCAGCAGCGCCCGGGACCGGTCACAAGAGACCCAGTACTTC.

V is TRBV4-1 and J is TRBJ2-5; the D gene could be TRBD1 or TRBD2 (5 bases each). The germline gives CDR1 MGHRA, CDR2 YSYEKL. This CDR3 is 17 amino acids long. Trimming took off 0 bases at V and 4 bases at J, with 18 bases between the two ends. The CDR3 DNA sequence: TGCGCCAGCAGCCAAGATCCGGGACCCTCAAGTGGAGAGACCCAGTACTTC. Protein: CASSQDPGPSSGETQYF.

The rearrangement joins TRBV28 to TRBJ2-1; TRBD1 agrees at 7 bases. The germline V gene encodes CDR1 MDHEN and CDR2 SYDVKM. With V trimmed by 8 bases and J by 1 base, 2 bases remained unmatched. The CDR3 covers 13 residues. The CDR3 loop is CASDRESYNEQFF. The CDR3 nucleotides read TGTGCCAGCGACAGGGAGTCCTACAATGAGCAGTTCTTC.

This clonotype was counted a few times. The chain carries TRBV28 and TRBJ2-4, with a weak D call TRBD2 (7 bases). CDR1 is MDHEN and CDR2 is SYDVKM in the germline V gene. This CDR3 is built from 17 residues. The ends were cut back, 6 bases at V and 0 bases at J, with 18 bases in the middle. Here the CDR3 reads CASRSGGLTIAKNIQYF. The DNA for the CDR3 is TGTGCCAGCAGGTCCGGGGGGCTGACCATAGCCAAAAACATTCAGTACTTC.

This clonotype has ten or more counts. The chain links TRBV7-3 to TRBJ2-1; 7 nucleotides align to TRBD2. Trimming removed 3 bases from V and 9 bases from J; junction bases left unmatched: 5. The CDR3 has 13 residues. The germline CDR1 and CDR2 sequences are SGHTA and FQGTGA. CDR3 coding DNA: TGTGCCAGCAGCTTGACTAGCTCCGGTGAGCAGTTCTTC. It specifies CASSLTSSGEQFF.

The chain recombines TRBV7-2 with TRBJ2-5, with 7 bases identical to TRBD2. V lost 2 bases, J lost 3 bases, and 9 bases stayed unmatched. Looked up from germline, CDR1 is SGHTA and CDR2 is FQGNSA. CDR3 length: 16 amino acids. The CDR3 loop is CASSLRAGRVKETQYF. The CDR3 DNA follows: TGTGCCAGCAGCTTAAGAGCGGGACGCGTGAAAGAGACCCAGTACTTC.

This clonotype occurred a few times. The chain has TRBV15 and TRBJ1-5; no clear D gene. Germline V lookup: CDR1 LNHNV, CDR2 YYDKDF (reference sequence). V was pared by 0 bases and J by 9 bases, with 15 bases between. The CDR3 sequence is 15 residues long. The DNA of the CDR3 is TGTGCCACCAGCAGAGATCGAGACGATACGAGGCCCCAGCATTTT. It encodes CATSRDRDDTRPQHF.

This clonotype has a single count. V is TRBV28 and J is TRBJ2-1; 11 nucleotides align to TRBD2. V was pared by 6 bases and J by 4 bases, with 5 bases of the junction left unmatched. CDR3 size: 15 residues. CDR1 is MDHEN and CDR2 is SYDVKM in the germline V gene. CDR3 sequence reads: CASRTLAGGYNEQFF. The CDR3 DNA is TGTGCCAGCAGAACCCTAGCGGGGGGTTACAATGAGCAGTTCTTC.

This clonotype turned up a few times. The chain has TRBV6-5 and TRBJ2-1, with D unclear. Germline values: CDR1 MNHEY, CDR2 SVGAGI. The CDR3 spans 13 residues. The germline V and J ends were trimmed by 2 bases and 6 bases, with 8 bases remaining between them. The CDR3 region is CASSYAGSNEQFF. CDR3 sequence (DNA): TGTGCCAGCAGTTACGCAGGTTCCAATGAGCAGTTCTTC.

This clonotype showed up many times. V usage is TRBV7-7 and J usage is TRBJ2-5; D is ambiguous. This CDR3 is 13 amino acids long. The V and J ends lost 5 bases and 2 bases respectively, with 9 bases between them. CDR1 SSHAT and CDR2 FNYEAQ come from the germline V gene (reference sequence). The CDR3 reads CASSEDMQETQYF. DNA for the CDR3: TGTGCCAGCAGCGAAGACATGCAAGAGACCCAGTACTTC.

This clonotype was observed a few times. The V call is TRBV7-6, the J call TRBJ1-4, with 10 bases that match TRBD1. Germline loops: CDR1 SGHVS, CDR2 FNYEAQ. This CDR3 comprises 18 residues. With 5 bases clipped from V and 6 bases from J, the junction kept 15 bases outside the gene matches. The CDR3 DNA reads as TGTGCCAGCAGCACCCAAGACAGGGGGCGCGAAATTGATGAAAAACTGTTTTTT. Translated, it gives CASSTQDRGREIDEKLFF.

In this sample, this clonotype turned up many times. This chain connects TRBV7-8 to TRBJ1-4, with 9 bases lining up with TRBD1. The CDR3 length is 15 residues. Germline lookup yields CDR1 SGHVS and CDR2 FQNEAQ. J gave up 5 bases and V 5 bases, and 6 bases lay outside the gene matches. CDR3 residues: CASSRTGGWNEKLFF. CDR3 nucleotides: TGTGCCAGCAGCCGAACAGGGGGCTGGAATGAAAAACTGTTTTTT.

J is TRBJ2-1 and V is TRBV19, with a weak D call TRBD2 (5 bases). Trimming took 8 bases from V and 5 from J, leaving 13 bases between them. The CDR3 covers 13 residues. Germline loops: CDR1 LNHDA, CDR2 SQIVND (reference sequence). CDR3 in amino acids: CASAFGVHNEQFF. The CDR3, as DNA: TGTGCCAGTGCGTTCGGGGTTCACAATGAGCAGTTCTTC.

This clonotype came up many times. The chain carries TRBV19 and TRBJ2-1; D remains ambiguous. There are 13 residues in the CDR3. The V end was cut by 7 bases, the J end by 3 bases, with 10 bases between. Per germline, CDR1 LNHDA and CDR2 SQIVND (reference sequence). The CDR3 DNA reads TGTGCCAGTACCCCGACAAGCTACAATGAGCAGTTCTTC. This translates into CASTPTSYNEQFF.

This clonotype was counted between two and nine times. The rearrangement uses TRBV6-4 and TRBJ1-2; D is possibly TRBD1 (5 bases). Per germline, CDR1 MRHNA and CDR2 SNTAGT. This CDR3 is 15 amino acids long. Trimming removed 6 bases from V and 0 bases from J, with 14 bases in between. The CDR3 nucleotides read TGTGCCAGCAGCCTTACCGGGGCTGCTAACTATGGCTACACCTTC. It codes for CASSLTGAANYGYTF.

V usage is TRBV7-9 and J usage is TRBJ2-7, with D possibly TRBD1 on 7 matching bases. This CDR3 spans 13 amino acids. V was trimmed by 3 bases and J by 6 bases, leaving 12 bases between them. Looked up from germline, CDR1 is SEHNR and CDR2 is FQNEAQ (reference sequence). This CDR3 reads CASSFTGEVEQYF. The CDR3, as DNA: TGTGCCAGCAGCTTTACAGGGGAGGTCGAGCAGTACTTC.

V gene TRBV9 combines with J gene TRBJ2-3; D is unresolved. Germline-derived CDR1 and CDR2 are SGDLS and YYNGEE. The ends were cut back, 2 bases at V and 3 bases at J, with 10 bases in the middle. The CDR3 has 14 residues. This chain's CDR3 is CASSVGQNTDTQYF. DNA for the CDR3: TGTGCCAGCAGCGTGGGTCAGAATACAGATACGCAGTATTTT. Full variable domain (rest looked up from reference TRBV9 and TRBJ2-3): DSGVTQTPKHLITATGQRVTLRCSPRSGDLSVYWYQQSLDQGLQFLIQYYNGEERAKGNILERFSAQQFPDLHSELNLSSLELGDSALYFCASSVGQNTDTQYFGPGTRLTVL.